One sample yielded the 10 T cell receptor beta chains listed below, sequenced in a study of T cell repertoires in cytomegalovirus infection. TCRdb reprocessed the reads via MiXCR and lists one record per CDR3 protein. The repertoire holds over 85,000 distinct CDR3 sequences, with approximately 17% as singletons. Sequencing input: PBMCs. The receptors were gathered from a human donor in good health (CMV status not recorded). Some clones in this sample may be carry-over from other donors' samples.

The table lists this clonotype with many counts. The V and J genes are TRBV7-2 and TRBJ1-2, with 12 bases identical to TRBD1. V lost 4 bases and J lost 7; bases outside the gene matches: 7. Germline assignment: CDR1 SGHTA and CDR2 FQGNSA. The CDR3 is made up of 15 amino acids. As DNA, the CDR3 is TGTGCCAGCAGCTACGGGACAGGGGGCGAAATTGGCTACACCTTC. Translated, it gives CASSYGTGGEIGYTF.

The gene calls are TRBV5-1 and TRBJ2-5; D gene unclear. The CDR3 is 13 amino acids. V lost 2 bases, J lost 2 bases, and 7 bases lay in between. CDR1 and CDR2 from the germline V gene are SGHRS and YFSETQ. The DNA for the CDR3 is TGCGCCAGCAGCTTATCTGGTCAAGAGACCCAGTACTTC. Its protein product is CASSLSGQETQYF.

This clonotype was picked up a small number of times. The chain links TRBV20-1 to TRBJ2-5; 8 nucleotides align to TRBD1. V was clipped by 1 base and J by 5 bases; unmatched bases: 3. This CDR3 is built from 13 residues. In germline, CDR1 is DFQATT, CDR2 SNEGSKA (reference sequence). DNA for the CDR3: TGCAGTGCTAGAGGGACAGGGAGGGAGACCCAGTACTTC. Protein: CSARGTGRETQYF.

The J gene is TRBJ1-4, the V gene TRBV20-1; TRBD1 might be the D (6 bases). This CDR3 has 17 residues. CDR1 and CDR2 from the germline V gene are DFQATT and SNEGSKA (reference sequence). V gave up 3 bases and J gave up 6 bases, with 23 bases separating them. CDR3: CSASRSGDNHWDEKLFF. CDR3 in DNA: TGCAGTGCTAGTAGGTCAGGGGACAATCACTGGGATGAAAAACTGTTTTTT.

This clonotype was seen repeatedly, ten times or more. The V and J genes are TRBV5-4 and TRBJ2-1; 8 bases align to TRBD1. The CDR3 is made up of 14 amino acids. J was trimmed by 7 bases and V by 7 bases; bases with no gene match: 10. The V gene's germline CDR1 is SGHNT and CDR2 YYREEE (reference sequence). In DNA form, the CDR3 reads TGTGCCAGCTCACTGACAGGGGAGCGGAATGAGCAGTTCTTC. Amino acid sequence: CASSLTGERNEQFF.

This chain uses TRBV3-1 with TRBJ1-6; perhaps TRBD1 as D (5 bases). CDR3 length: 16 residues. Trimming shortened V by 0 bases and J by 11 bases, and 17 bases separated the two germline ends. The germline V gene has CDR1 LGHDT and CDR2 YNNKEL (reference sequence). The CDR3 loop is CASSQDLTGRRPPLHF. DNA for the CDR3: TGTGCCAGCAGCCAAGATCTCACAGGCCGGCGGCCACCCCTCCACTTT.

This clonotype showed up just a few times. The chain carries TRBV24-1 and TRBJ1-1; D gene uncertain. The CDR3 has 12 amino acids. V was trimmed by 4 bases and J by 6 bases, leaving 8 bases between them. CDR1 and CDR2 from the germline V gene are KGHDR and SFDVKD. The CDR3: CATSDDTSEAFF. The CDR3 coding sequence is TGTGCCACCAGTGACGACACGTCTGAAGCTTTCTTT.

This clonotype was seen repeatedly, ten times or more. The chain couples TRBV7-2 to TRBJ2-7, with 8 bases fitting TRBD1. The CDR3 sequence is 16 residues long. Germline V gene lookup returns CDR1 SGHTA and CDR2 FQGNSA. V dropped 5 bases and J dropped 0; count of bases not matched to a gene: 9. In nucleotides, the CDR3 is TGTGCCAGCAGCCGGCAGGGGGCGGGGATCTCCTACGAGCAGTACTTC. Translated, it gives CASSRQGAGISYEQYF.

This clonotype has more than one count but fewer than ten. This chain uses TRBV4-2 with TRBJ1-5; 9 bases match TRBD1. This CDR3 has 14 amino acids. Looked up from germline, CDR1 is LGHNA and CDR2 is YNFKEQ. Trimming removed 3 bases from V and 6 bases from J; junction bases left unmatched: 3. This CDR3 is CASSQATGGQPQHF. The CDR3 DNA sequence: TGTGCCAGCAGCCAGGCGACAGGGGGTCAGCCCCAGCATTTT.

The table lists this clonotype with many counts. V is TRBV12-3 or TRBV12-4 and J is TRBJ1-2; D is uncertain. CDR3 size: 12 residues. V lost 6 bases and J lost 2, with 7 bases in between. Here the CDR3 DNA reads TGTGCCAGCAGCCCTCAGAACTATGGCTACACCTTC. Its translation is CASSPQNYGYTF.